The present T cell receptor (beta chain) was sequenced within a study of T cell responses to AZD1222 COVID-19 vaccine. The study, taken as a whole, reports: Among the donors, most were white British and more were female, and clonal diversity was possibly underestimated. Vaccine-related CD4 TCRs covered spike, predominating at 160-218 and 743-854. The number of AZD1222 recipients seropositive at baseline was only 5 to 7.

There are 16 residues in the CDR3. V shed 5 bases, J shed 6 bases, and the junction held 12 bases outside the gene matches. The germline CDR1 and CDR2 sequences are MDHEN and SYDVKM. Profiled with immunoSEQ multiplex PCR; TCRdb holds only in-frame clones, not every one. Of more than 85,000 clones listed, more than 85% are singletons. With regard to this clone: The antigen is unknown.

Sample: peripheral blood, taken on day 0 of AZD1222 vaccination. This TCR derives from an adult in good health. The rearrangement links TRBV28 to TRBJ1-5; 8 positions agree with TRBD1. The CDR3 protein is CASSPIRQGAGQPQHF. The CDR3 DNA reads TGTGCCAGCAGTCCCATAAGGCAGGGGGCGGGTCAGCCCCAGCATTTT.